This TCR beta chain was identified during a study of blood T cell repertoires in COVID-19. About the study: PBMCs, B-cell-depleted T cells, or T cells were the source of the cDNA or gDNA that made up the material.

In the study's own analysis: Using reference gene primer amplification, nucleated cell counts were estimated. Clones were read by immunoSEQ multiplex PCR, and TCRdb kept only the in-frame ones, dropping some. D and trimming come from the DNA, and the V and J calls and clone size come from that table. Among fewer than 15,000 clones listed, less than 90% were seen once. The germline V gene encodes CDR1 WNHNN and CDR2 SYGVQD (reference sequence). Between the trimmed V and J ends, which lost 3 bases and 0 bases, there was a span of 6 bases. This CDR3 has 13 amino acids. The chain joins TRBV10-1 to TRBJ2-7; TRBD1 is a possible D gene (5 bases). The origin of this receptor is a man older than 75 with acute or convalescent COVID-19. The specimen sequenced was peripheral blood. CDR3 nucleotide sequence: TGCGCCAGCAGTGAAGACAGCTCCTACGAGCAGTACTTC. This codes for CASSEDSSYEQYF.